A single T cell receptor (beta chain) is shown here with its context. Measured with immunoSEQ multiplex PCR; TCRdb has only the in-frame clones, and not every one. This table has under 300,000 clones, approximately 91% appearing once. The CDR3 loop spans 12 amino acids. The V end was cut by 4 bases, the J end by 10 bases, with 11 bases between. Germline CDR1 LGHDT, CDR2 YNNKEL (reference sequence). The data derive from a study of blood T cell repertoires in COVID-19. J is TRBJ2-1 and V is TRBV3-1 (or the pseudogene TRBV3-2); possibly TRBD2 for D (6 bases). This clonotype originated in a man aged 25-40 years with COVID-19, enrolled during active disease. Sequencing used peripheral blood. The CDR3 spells CASSRGDSEQFF. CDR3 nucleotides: TGTGCCAGCAGCCGTGGGGACTCGGAGCAGTTCTTC.